This record covers a single T cell receptor beta chain. The antigen this receptor binds is unknown. A read error is possible here, since a much larger clone lies one base away. The donors were roughly 38 Caucasian individuals from Russia, aged roughly 6 to 95 years, who were systemically healthy. About 10 milliliters of peripheral blood were collected from each donor into EDTA-treated Vacutainer tubes. Ficoll-Paque density-gradient centrifugation was used to isolate PBMCs, with at least 6.5 million per sample. Total RNA, at least 6 micrograms per sample, was extracted from PBMCs with Trizol reagent. The percentages of naive CD45RAhigh/CD27high T cells were determined by flow cytometry on a PBMC aliquot from every donor. Receptors were amplified or captured by 5' RACE. The sequencer listed for this sample is Illumina HiSeq 2500. A second PCR of roughly 6 to 11 cycles was run with a J-beta primer mix and a sample-barcoded 5' primer. Each TCR beta cDNA molecule received a unique molecular identifier from a template-switch 5' adaptor carrying 12 random nucleotides. At least 2.5 million CDR3-containing paired-end reads were obtained from each sample. First-strand cDNA was synthesized from all RNA with the Mint cDNA synthesis kit, primed by a TRBC-specific oligonucleotide. Following uracil-DNA glycosylase treatment, all cDNA underwent a first 18-cycle PCR with the universal primers M1SS and BC2_uni_R. The paper's processing steps were these. Each sample was normalized by randomly selecting 1 million high-quality reads, each carrying a distinct molecular identifier. Instead of being binned into consensus sequences, reads that shared molecular identifiers were thrown out. MiTCR, run with a Q25 quality threshold and the strictest error-elimination algorithm, handled CDR3 identification, clonotype clustering and error correction. A nonparametric unseen species model using Euler transformation provided a lower-bound estimate of total TCR beta diversity. TCRdb reanalyzed the raw reads on its own, using fastp at Q25 for trimming and MiXCR for clone calling, and kept in-frame beta chains. Records with the same CDR3 protein are collapsed into one entry carrying the most frequent genes and DNA. TCRdb, rather than the study authors, made the V and J calls. Within this sample are fewer than 800,000 distinct CDR3 sequences, with about 30% of them counted one time only. 15% of the sample comes from the top ten.

This specimen comes from a study of blood T cells in healthy people across ages (dated by TCRdb to between 2015 and 2016). For context, the study as a whole: In model experiments, template switching captured roughly one uniquely barcoded TCR beta cDNA molecule for every two T cells. The study measured age-related changes in TCR beta repertoire diversity using deep sequencing normalized with unique cDNA molecular identifiers. The donors were divided into four age groups: young (average approximately 17 years), middle-aged (around 37), aged (under 70) and long-lived (roughly 82). To avoid experimental bias, donors of different ages were randomly spread across the sequencing lanes. For two donors (one aged 18 to 30 and one aged 80 or older), the study analyzed two additional independent replicas of 1 million unique cDNA reads from the same blood draw. The paper's findings and limits, for the study overall: As age increased, observed TCR beta diversity per million T cells dropped in a roughly linear way, and a significant reduction was already evident by age 40. Compared with the aged group, the long-lived group had more naive CD4+ T cells, fewer expanded clones and increased TCR diversity, suggesting age selection. Because profiling used bulk unsorted PBMCs, naive and antigen-experienced compartments could not be compared conclusively. Estimates of total diversity from one million sequenced T cells were regarded as lower bounds and underestimates. Because donor CMV infection status was unknown, age-related changes in expanded clonotypes were potentially confounded. The percentage of naive T cells measured by flow cytometry correlated strongly with observed TCR beta diversity.

The germline V gene (reference sequence) specifies DFQATT as CDR1 and SNEGSKA as CDR2. From the cysteine through the phenylalanine, the CDR3 covers 14 amino acids. The CDR3 DNA has 42 bases and is translated from base 1. The V end gives up 5 bases and the J end 4 bases, leaving 9 bases in the junction not matched to a gene. The V gene is TRBV20-1 and the J gene is TRBJ2-3, with 7 central nucleotides matching TRBD1. The sequencing sample was made of blood. This clonotype was obtained from a woman older than 75 in good health. Donor details come from another sample of the same person, matched by shared clones. CDR3 region: CSAPGRGLADTQYF. The bases read TGCAGTGCTCCGGGCAGGGGGTTGGCAGATACGCAGTATTTT.